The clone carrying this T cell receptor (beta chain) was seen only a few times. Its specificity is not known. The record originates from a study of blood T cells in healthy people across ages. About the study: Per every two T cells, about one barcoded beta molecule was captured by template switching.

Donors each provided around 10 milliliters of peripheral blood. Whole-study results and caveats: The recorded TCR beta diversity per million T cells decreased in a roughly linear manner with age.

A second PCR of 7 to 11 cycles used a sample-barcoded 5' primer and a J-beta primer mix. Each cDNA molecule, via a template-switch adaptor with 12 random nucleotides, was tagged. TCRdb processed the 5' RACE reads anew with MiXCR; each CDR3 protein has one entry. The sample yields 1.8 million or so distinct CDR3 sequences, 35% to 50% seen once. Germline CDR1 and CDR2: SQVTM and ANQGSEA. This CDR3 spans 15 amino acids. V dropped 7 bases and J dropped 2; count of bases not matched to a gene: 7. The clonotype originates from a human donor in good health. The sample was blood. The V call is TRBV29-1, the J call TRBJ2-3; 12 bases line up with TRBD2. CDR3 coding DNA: TGCAGCGCGATACTAGCGGGGGGCCTCACAGATACGCAGTATTTT. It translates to CSAILAGGLTDTQYF.